The clone carrying this T cell receptor (beta chain) has only one observation. Locally advanced or metastatic urothelial carcinoma affected the patients. This sample stems from a study of PD-L1 blockade in urothelial cancer. The wider study: Median T cell yield from blood was around 140,000.

Clones were read by immunoSEQ multiplex PCR, and TCRdb kept only the in-frame ones, dropping some. The sample consists of about 14,000 clones, more than 75% of them appearing once. Per the germline V gene, CDR1 is SNHLY and CDR2 is FYNNEI. The CDR3 contains 13 residues. The ends were cut back, 7 bases at V and 6 bases at J, with 14 bases in the middle. Sequences were derived from PBMCs, sampled around atezolizumab (anti-PD-L1) treatment. The clonotype originates from a man between 65 and 80 years old with urothelial cancer. The V call is TRBV2, the J call TRBJ2-3; unclear D gene. CDR3 region: CASTPTAADTQYF. DNA for the CDR3: TGTGCCAGCACCCCTACCGCGGCGGATACGCAGTATTTT.